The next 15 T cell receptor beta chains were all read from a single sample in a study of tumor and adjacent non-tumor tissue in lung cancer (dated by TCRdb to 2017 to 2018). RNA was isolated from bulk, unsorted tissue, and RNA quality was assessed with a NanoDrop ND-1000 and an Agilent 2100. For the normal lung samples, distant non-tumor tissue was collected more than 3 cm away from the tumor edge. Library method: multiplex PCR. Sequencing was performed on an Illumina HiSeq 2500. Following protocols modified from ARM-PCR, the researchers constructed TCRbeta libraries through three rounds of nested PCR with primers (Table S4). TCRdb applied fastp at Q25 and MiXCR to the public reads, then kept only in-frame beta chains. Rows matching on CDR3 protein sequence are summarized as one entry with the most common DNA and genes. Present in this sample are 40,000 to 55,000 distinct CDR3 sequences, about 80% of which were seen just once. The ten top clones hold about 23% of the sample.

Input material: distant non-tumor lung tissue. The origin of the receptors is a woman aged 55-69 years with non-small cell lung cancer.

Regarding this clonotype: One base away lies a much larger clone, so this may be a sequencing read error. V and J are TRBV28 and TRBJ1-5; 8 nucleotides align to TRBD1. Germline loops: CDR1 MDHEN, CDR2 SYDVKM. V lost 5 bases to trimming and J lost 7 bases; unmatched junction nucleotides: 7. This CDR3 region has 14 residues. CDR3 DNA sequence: TGTGCCAGCAGTGACCAACAGGGGGGGCAGCCCCAGCATTTT. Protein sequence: CASSDQQGGQPQHF.

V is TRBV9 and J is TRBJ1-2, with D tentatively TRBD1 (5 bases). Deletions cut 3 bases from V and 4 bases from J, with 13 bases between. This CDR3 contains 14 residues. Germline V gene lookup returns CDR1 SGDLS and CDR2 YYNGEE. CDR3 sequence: CASSAAQGPYGYTF. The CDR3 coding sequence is TGTGCCAGCAGCGCAGCTCAGGGTCCCTATGGCTACACCTTC.

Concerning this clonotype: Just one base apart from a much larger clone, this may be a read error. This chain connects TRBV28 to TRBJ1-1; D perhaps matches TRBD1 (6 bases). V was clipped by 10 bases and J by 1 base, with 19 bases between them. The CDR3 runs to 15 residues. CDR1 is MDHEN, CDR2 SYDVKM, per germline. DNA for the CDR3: TGTGCCACCCATGAGGGGGGCAGTGGGAACACTGAAGCTTTCTTT. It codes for CATHEGGSGNTEAFF.

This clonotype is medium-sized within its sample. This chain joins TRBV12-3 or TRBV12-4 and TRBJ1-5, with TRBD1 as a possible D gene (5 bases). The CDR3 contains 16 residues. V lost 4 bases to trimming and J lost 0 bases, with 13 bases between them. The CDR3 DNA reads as TGTGCCAGCAGTTCACGGGACGGCCCTAGCAATCAGCCCCAGCATTTT. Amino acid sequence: CASSSRDGPSNQPQHF.

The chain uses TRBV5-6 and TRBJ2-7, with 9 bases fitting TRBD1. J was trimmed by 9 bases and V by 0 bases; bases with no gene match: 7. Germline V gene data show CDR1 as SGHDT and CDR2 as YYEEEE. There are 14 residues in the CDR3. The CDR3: CASSLGQGGSWQYF. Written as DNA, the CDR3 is TGTGCCAGCAGCTTGGGACAGGGGGGTAGTTGGCAGTACTTC.

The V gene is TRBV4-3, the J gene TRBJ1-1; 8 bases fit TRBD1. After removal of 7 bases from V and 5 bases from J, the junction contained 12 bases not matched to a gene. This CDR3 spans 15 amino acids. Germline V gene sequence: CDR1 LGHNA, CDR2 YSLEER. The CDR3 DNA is TGCGCCAGCAATGAAACAGGGGGGCATGGGACTGAAGCTTTCTTT. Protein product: CASNETGGHGTEAFF.

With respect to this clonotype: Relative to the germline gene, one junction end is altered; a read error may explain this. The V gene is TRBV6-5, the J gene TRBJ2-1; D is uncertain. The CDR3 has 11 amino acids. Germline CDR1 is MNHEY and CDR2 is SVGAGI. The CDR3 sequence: CVSSTVGEQFF. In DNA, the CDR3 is TGTGTCAGCAGTACTGTGGGCGAGCAATTCTTC.

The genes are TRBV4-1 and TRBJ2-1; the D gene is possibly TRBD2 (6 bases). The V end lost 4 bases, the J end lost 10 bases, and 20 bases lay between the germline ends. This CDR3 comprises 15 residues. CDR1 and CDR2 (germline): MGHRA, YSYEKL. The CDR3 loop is CASSPGLAGRKEQFF. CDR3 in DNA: TGCGCCAGCAGCCCGGGATTGGCGGGAAGAAAAGAGCAGTTCTTC.

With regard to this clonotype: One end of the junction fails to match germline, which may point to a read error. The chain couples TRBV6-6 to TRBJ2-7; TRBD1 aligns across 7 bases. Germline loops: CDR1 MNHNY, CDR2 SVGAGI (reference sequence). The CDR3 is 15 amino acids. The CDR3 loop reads CASRLKGGAPYQQYF. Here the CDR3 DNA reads TGCGCCAGCAGATTAAAAGGGGGCGCGCCCTATCAGCAGTACTTC.

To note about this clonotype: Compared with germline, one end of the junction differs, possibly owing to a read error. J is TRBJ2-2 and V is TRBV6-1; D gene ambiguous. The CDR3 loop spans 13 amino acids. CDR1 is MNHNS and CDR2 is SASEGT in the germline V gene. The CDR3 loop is CASNGRNTRELFF. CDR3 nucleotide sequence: TGTGCCAGCAACGGGCGCAACACCCGGGAGCTGTTTTTT.

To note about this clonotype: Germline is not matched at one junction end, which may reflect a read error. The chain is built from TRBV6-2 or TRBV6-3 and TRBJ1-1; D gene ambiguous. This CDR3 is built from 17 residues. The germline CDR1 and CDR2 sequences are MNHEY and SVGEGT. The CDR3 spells CSSSPRTGFFGYIEAFF. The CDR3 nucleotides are TGTTCCAGCAGTCCCCGAACTGGGTTTTTTGGATACATTGAAGCTTTCTTT.

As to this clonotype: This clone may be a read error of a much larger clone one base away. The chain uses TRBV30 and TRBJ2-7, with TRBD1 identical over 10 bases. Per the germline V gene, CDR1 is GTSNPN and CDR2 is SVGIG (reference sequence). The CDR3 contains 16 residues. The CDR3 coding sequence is TGTGCCTGGAGTCCGGGACAGGGGTTGAAGCGAGCCGAGCAGTGCTTC. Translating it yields CAWSPGQGLKRAEQCF.

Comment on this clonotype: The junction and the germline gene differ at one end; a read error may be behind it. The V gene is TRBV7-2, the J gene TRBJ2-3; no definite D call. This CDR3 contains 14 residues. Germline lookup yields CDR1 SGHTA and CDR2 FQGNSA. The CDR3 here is CASTLVGYTDTQYF. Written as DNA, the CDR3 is TGTGCCAGCACCTTAGTCGGCTACACAGATACGCAGTATTTT.

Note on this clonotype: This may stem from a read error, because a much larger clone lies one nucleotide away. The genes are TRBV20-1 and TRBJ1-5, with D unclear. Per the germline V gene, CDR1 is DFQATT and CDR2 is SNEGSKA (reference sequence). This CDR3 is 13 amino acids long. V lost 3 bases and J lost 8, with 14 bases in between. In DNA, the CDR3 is TGCAGTGCTAGCGGAAGGCTTCAGAAGCCCCAGCATTTT. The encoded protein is CSASGRLQKPQHF.

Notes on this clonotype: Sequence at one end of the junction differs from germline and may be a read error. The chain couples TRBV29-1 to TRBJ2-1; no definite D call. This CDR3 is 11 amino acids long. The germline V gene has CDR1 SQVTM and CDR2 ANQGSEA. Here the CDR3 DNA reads TGCAGAGTTGAATGTAGAGGTGAGCAGTTCTTC. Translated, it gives CRVECRGEQFF.